The next 13 T cell receptor beta chains were all read from a single sample in a study of cytomegalovirus exposure and HLA in healthy donors. PCR used 60 Vbeta primers and 13 Jbeta primers. The protocol was immunoSEQ multiplex PCR, while the TCRdb copy is restricted to in-frame clones and leaves out a portion. The sample yields about 190,000 clones, roughly 90% seen once. The sequenced material came from PBMCs. Receptors originate from a boy between 2 and 10 years old in good health and CMV-seronegative.

This rearrangement joins TRBV4-2 to TRBJ2-1; 10 bases line up with TRBD2. Trimming at V came to 5 bases and at J to 7 bases, leaving 8 bases not matched to a gene. CDR3 size: 15 residues. The germline V gene encodes CDR1 LGHNA and CDR2 YNFKEQ. The CDR3 loop reads CASSSEASGGNEQFF. As DNA, the CDR3 is TGTGCCAGCAGCTCGGAGGCTAGCGGGGGAAATGAGCAGTTCTTC.

This sequence joins TRBV15 and TRBJ2-1; possibly TRBD2 for D (5 bases). V lost 4 bases and J 7 bases, leaving 23 bases between the germline ends. From germline, CDR1 is LNHNV and CDR2 YYDKDF (reference sequence). This CDR3 contains 17 residues. The CDR3 nucleotides are TGTGCCACCAGCAACTCTGCCGGGAATGAAATCCGGAATGAGCAGTTCTTC. Translating gives CATSNSAGNEIRNEQFF.

J is TRBJ2-7 and V is TRBV19, with a possible D match to TRBD2 (6 bases). Trimming stripped 0 bases from V and 0 bases from J, with 12 bases between. The CDR3 consists of 16 residues. Germline CDR1 reads LNHDA; CDR2 reads SQIVND (reference sequence). CDR3 amino acids: CASSIDQRAPSYEQYF. The CDR3 DNA reads TGTGCCAGTAGTATAGATCAGCGGGCCCCCTCCTACGAGCAGTACTTC.

In this sample, this clone turned up once. This chain uses TRBV28 with TRBJ2-7, with unresolved D. Between the trimmed V and J ends, which lost 3 bases and 0 bases, there was a span of 9 bases. Germline CDR1 is MDHEN and CDR2 is SYDVKM. The CDR3 contains 14 residues. The CDR3 bases are TGTGCCAGCAGTTTGGGCCAGTTCTCCTACGAGCAGTACTTC. Amino acids: CASSLGQFSYEQYF.

In DNA, the CDR3 is TGTGCCAGCAGCCAATTGGGAAGGGAGCAGTACTTC. It encodes CASSQLGREQYF. The V gene is TRBV4-2, the J gene TRBJ2-5; a possible D gene is TRBD2 (5 bases). The CDR3 consists of 12 residues. Germline-derived CDR1 and CDR2 are LGHNA and YNFKEQ. Trimming shortened V by 2 bases and J by 11 bases, and 12 bases separated the two germline ends.

The chain employs TRBV7-2 and TRBJ1-3; 7 positions agree with TRBD1. The germline V gene has CDR1 SGHTA and CDR2 FQGNSA. V was pared by 5 bases and J by 4 bases, with 8 bases of the junction left unmatched. The CDR3 is made up of 15 amino acids. CDR3 DNA: TGTGCCAGCAGCCGCGACAGGGTGGACGGAAACACCATATATTTT. It is translated as CASSRDRVDGNTIYF.

The rearrangement joins TRBV19 to TRBJ1-5; possibly TRBD1 for D (6 bases). The CDR3 is made up of 12 amino acids. Trimming removed 6 bases at V and 7 bases at J, with 10 bases between. Germline loops: CDR1 LNHDA, CDR2 SQIVND (reference sequence). The CDR3 reads CASRNREQPQHF. CDR3 coding DNA: TGTGCCAGTAGGAACAGGGAGCAGCCCCAGCATTTT.

CDR3 bases: TGCGCCAGCAGCCCTGGGGGCGGCACTAACTATGGCTACACCTTC. It translates to CASSPGGGTNYGYTF. The chain recombines TRBV5-1 with TRBJ1-2; D is perhaps TRBD1 (6 bases). V lost 4 bases and J 0 bases, leaving 13 bases between the germline ends. The length of the CDR3 is 15 residues. Germline-derived CDR1 and CDR2 are SGHRS and YFSETQ.

This sequence joins TRBV19 and TRBJ1-1; the D gene is possibly TRBD1 (5 bases). Trimming removed 8 bases from V and 10 bases from J, with 17 bases in between. The CDR3 sequence is 12 residues long. The germline V gene encodes CDR1 LNHDA and CDR2 SQIVND (reference sequence). CDR3 coding DNA: TGTGCCAGTTCCGGGCAGGGTTTGACAGCTTTCTTT. It codes for CASSGQGLTAFF.

J is TRBJ2-1 and V is TRBV4-2, with TRBD2 matching over 11 bases. This CDR3 has 15 residues. Looked up from germline, CDR1 is LGHNA and CDR2 is YNFKEQ. The V gene end was trimmed by 4 bases and the J gene end by 6 bases; junction bases not matched to a gene: 5. The CDR3 loop is CASSLAGGPSNEQFF. CDR3 DNA sequence: TGTGCCAGCAGCCTAGCGGGAGGGCCTTCCAATGAGCAGTTCTTC.

The CDR3 loop is CASSPWTSGNTGELFF. In DNA form, the CDR3 reads TGTGCCAGCAGTCCTTGGACTAGCGGAAACACCGGGGAGCTGTTTTTT. This chain connects TRBV27 to TRBJ2-2; 10 positions match TRBD2. CDR3 length: 16 residues. The germline V gene has CDR1 MNHEY and CDR2 SMNVEV (reference sequence). Germline trimming cut 5 bases from V and 2 bases from J; bases unmatched to any gene: 5.

The chain combines TRBV28 with TRBJ2-7; 7 nucleotides align to TRBD2. There are 14 residues in the CDR3. Per germline, CDR1 MDHEN and CDR2 SYDVKM. J gave up 2 bases and V 1 base, and 2 bases lay outside the gene matches. The CDR3, as DNA: TGTGCCAGCAGTTTATCCGGGACTACCTACGAGCAGTACTTC. It codes for CASSLSGTTYEQYF.

The chain couples TRBV19 to TRBJ1-6; no firm D call. Trimming took 3 bases from V and 9 from J, leaving 12 bases between them. The CDR3 spans 14 residues. Germline CDR1 and CDR2: LNHDA and SQIVND (reference sequence). The CDR3 protein is CASSITGSFSPLHF. CDR3 coding DNA: TGTGCCAGTAGTATCACCGGGTCGTTTTCACCCCTCCACTTT.